This T cell receptor (beta chain) was observed in a study of shared clonotypes between healthy human individuals. Germline V gives CDR1 SGHRS, CDR2 YFSETQ. This CDR3 is 17 amino acids long. V dropped 0 bases and J dropped 1; count of bases not matched to a gene: 4. Repertoires were generated with immunoSEQ multiplex PCR, while TCRdb's copy carries only in-frame clones and drops some. The sample lists millions of clones, 90% to 95% occurring once. This rearrangement joins TRBV5-1 to TRBJ2-7; 13 bases are a match to TRBD2. The sequencing sample was made of naive CD4+ T cells sorted from blood. Subset described: CD45RA+ positively selected. This receptor was obtained from a man aged 18 to 29 in good health. CDR3 region: CASSLETSGGISYEQYF. CDR3 bases: TGCGCCAGCAGCTTGGAGACTAGCGGGGGGATTTCCTACGAGCAGTACTTC.